The entry below describes one T cell receptor (beta chain). Its antigen is unidentified. Repertoires were generated with immunoSEQ multiplex PCR, while TCRdb's copy carries only in-frame clones and drops some. The profile shows 99,000 or so clones, 85% to 90% of them singletons. CDR1 and CDR2 (germline): SQVTM, ANQGSEA. The CDR3 is made up of 13 amino acids. V lost 3 bases, J lost 1 base, and 9 bases lay in between. This specimen comes from a study of T cell responses to AZD1222 COVID-19 vaccine. Overall study results and limits: The study identified only six AZD1222 recipients as seropositive at baseline. Reports say nearly half of spike-specific TCRs go after unmutated variant regions. The breadth and depth of Spike-specific TCRs increased once two AZD1222 doses had been given.

The V and J genes are TRBV29-1 and TRBJ1-1; D uncertain. Sample: peripheral blood, taken 28 days after the second AZD1222 dose. This sequence originates from an adult who received the AZD1222 COVID-19 vaccine. CDR3 residues: CSVEGSGNTEAFF. The DNA of the CDR3 is TGCAGCGTTGAGGGTTCAGGGAACACTGAAGCTTTCTTT.